These T cell receptor beta chains were read from a single sample in a study of HIV-infected patients and healthy controls. TCRdb re-derived calls from the 5' RACE reads in MiXCR, one entry per CDR3 protein. This table holds approximately 22,000 distinct CDR3 sequences, about 9% found once. The specimen was blood. These receptors were taken from an adult in good health. CDR3s include the opening cysteine and the closing phenylalanine or tryptophan. A D gene is named only where the DNA matches it firmly. Clone size is given for some rows only: seen once, a few or many times, or a class if the clone is expanded.

d_gene	v_gene	abundance	j_gene	CDR3nt	CDR3aa
-	TRBV12-3/TRBV12-4	many	TRBJ2-5	TGTGCCAGCAGTTTACGAGAGACCCAGTACTTC	CASSLRETQYF
TRBD1	TRBV7-9	many	TRBJ2-3	TGTGCCATTAGGGGACAGGGGGCCGCAGATACGCAGTATTTT	CAIRGQGAADTQYF
-	TRBV12-3/TRBV12-4	-	TRBJ2-7	TGTGCCAGCAGTTTCGACTCCGGGACTCCGAGTGAGCAGTACTTC	CASSFDSGTPSEQYF
-	TRBV3-1	many	TRBJ2-5	TGTGCCAGCAGCCAAAGCGAGACCCAGTACTTC	CASSQSETQYF
TRBD1	TRBV6-6	-	TRBJ1-1	TGTGCCAGCACCCCTACAGGGGAGGGGACTGAAGCTTTCTTT	CASTPTGEGTEAFF
-	TRBV20-1	many	TRBJ2-2	TGCAGTGCTGAGATCTCAGGGGCCGGGGAGCTGTTTTTT	CSAEISGAGELFF
-	TRBV12-3/TRBV12-4	many	TRBJ2-3	TGTGCCAGCAGTTTCTCGGGGACACAAAGCACAGATACGCAGTATTTT	CASSFSGTQSTDTQYF
-	TRBV6-5	medium-sized	TRBJ2-7	TGTGCCAGCAGTTACCGGGGCGGCTACGAGCAGTACTTC	CASSYRGGYEQYF
TRBD2	TRBV12-3/TRBV12-4	-	TRBJ2-3	TGTGCCAGCAGTTTAGGAGCGGGGGGGGGCACAGATACGCAGTATTTT	CASSLGAGGGTDTQYF
TRBD1	TRBV6-1	few	TRBJ2-7	TGTGCCAGCAGTGAAGAGGCCGGGACAGGGGGCCACGAGCAGTACTTC	CASSEEAGTGGHEQYF
-	TRBV28	-	TRBJ2-1	TGTGCCAGCAGTTTGACCGGGTATGAGCAGTTCTTC	CASSLTGYEQFF
-	TRBV4-3	few	TRBJ2-5	TGCGCCAGCAGCCAAGGAGGGACCCAAGAGACCCAGTACTTC	CASSQGGTQETQYF
-	TRBV20-1	many	TRBJ1-2	TGCAGTGCTAGCAATGAGGTGGCTGTTGGCTACACCTTC	CSASNEVAVGYTF
-	TRBV6-2/TRBV6-3	many	TRBJ1-2	TGTGCCAGCACGGAGGTTCGGGGGGCCTATGGCTACACCTTC	CASTEVRGAYGYTF